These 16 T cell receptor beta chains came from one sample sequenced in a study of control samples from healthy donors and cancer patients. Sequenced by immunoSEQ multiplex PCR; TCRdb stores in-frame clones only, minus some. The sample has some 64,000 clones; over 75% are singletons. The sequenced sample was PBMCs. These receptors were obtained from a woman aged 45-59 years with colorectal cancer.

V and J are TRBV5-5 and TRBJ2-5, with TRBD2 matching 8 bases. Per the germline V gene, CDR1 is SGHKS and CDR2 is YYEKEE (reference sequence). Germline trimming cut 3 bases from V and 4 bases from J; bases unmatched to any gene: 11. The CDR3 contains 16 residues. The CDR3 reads CASSWAWERGIETQYF. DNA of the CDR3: TGTGCCAGCAGCTGGGCCTGGGAGCGGGGGATAGAGACCCAGTACTTC.

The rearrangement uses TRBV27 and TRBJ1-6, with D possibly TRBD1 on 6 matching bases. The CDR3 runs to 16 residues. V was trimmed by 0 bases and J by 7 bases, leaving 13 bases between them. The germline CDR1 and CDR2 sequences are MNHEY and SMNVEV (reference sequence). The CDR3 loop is CASSLSGRTENSPLHF. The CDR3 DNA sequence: TGTGCCAGCAGTTTATCAGGACGGACAGAGAATTCACCCCTCCACTTT.

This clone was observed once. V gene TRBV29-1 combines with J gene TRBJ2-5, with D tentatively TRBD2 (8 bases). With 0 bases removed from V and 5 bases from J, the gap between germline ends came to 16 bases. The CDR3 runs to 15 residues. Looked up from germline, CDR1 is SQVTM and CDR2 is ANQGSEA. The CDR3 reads CSVEDSGGGRETQYF. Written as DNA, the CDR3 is TGCAGCGTTGAAGATTCGGGAGGGGGCCGGGAGACCCAGTACTTC.

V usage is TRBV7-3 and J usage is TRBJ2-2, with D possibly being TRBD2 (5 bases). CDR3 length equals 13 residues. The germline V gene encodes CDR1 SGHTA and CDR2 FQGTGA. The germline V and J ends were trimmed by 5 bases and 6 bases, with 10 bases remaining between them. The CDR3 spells CASSRGLSGELFF. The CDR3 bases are TGTGCCAGCAGCCGGGGTTTGTCCGGGGAGCTGTTTTTT.

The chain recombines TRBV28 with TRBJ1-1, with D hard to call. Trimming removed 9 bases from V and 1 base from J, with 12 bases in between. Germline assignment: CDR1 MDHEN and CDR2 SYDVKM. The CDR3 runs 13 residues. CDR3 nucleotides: TGTGCCAGTCAGACTACCCAGAACACTGAAGCTTTCTTT. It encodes CASQTTQNTEAFF.

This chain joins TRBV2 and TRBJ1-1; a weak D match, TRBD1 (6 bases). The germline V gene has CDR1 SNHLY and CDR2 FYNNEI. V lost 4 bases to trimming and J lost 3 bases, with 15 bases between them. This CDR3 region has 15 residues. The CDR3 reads CASSAIRGGDTEAFF. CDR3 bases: TGTGCCAGCAGTGCCATTAGGGGGGGGGACACTGAAGCTTTCTTT.

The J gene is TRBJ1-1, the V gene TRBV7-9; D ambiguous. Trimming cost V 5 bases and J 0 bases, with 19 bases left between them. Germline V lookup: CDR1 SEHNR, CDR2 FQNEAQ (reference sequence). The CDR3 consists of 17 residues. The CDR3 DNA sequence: TGTGCCAGCAGCGCTAGTCGCACGGCGGGGATGAACACTGAAGCTTTCTTT. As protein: CASSASRTAGMNTEAFF.

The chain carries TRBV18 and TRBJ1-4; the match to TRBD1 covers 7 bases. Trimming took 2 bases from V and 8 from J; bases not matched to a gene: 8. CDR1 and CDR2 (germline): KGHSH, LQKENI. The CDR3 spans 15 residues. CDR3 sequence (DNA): TGTGCCAGCTCACCATACAGGGGTTTGAGGGAAAAACTGTTTTTT. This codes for CASSPYRGLREKLFF.

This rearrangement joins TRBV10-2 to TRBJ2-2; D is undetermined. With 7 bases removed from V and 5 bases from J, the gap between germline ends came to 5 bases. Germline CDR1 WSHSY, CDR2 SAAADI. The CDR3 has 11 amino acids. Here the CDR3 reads CASKLTGELFF. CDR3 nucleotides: TGCGCCAGCAAGTTGACCGGGGAGCTGTTTTTT.

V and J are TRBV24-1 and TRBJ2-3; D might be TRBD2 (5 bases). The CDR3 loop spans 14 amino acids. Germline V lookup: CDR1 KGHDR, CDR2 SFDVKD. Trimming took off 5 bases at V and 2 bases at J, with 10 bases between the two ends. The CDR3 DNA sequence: TGTGCCACCAGTGGGTGGACTTCCACAGATACGCAGTATTTT. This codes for CATSGWTSTDTQYF.

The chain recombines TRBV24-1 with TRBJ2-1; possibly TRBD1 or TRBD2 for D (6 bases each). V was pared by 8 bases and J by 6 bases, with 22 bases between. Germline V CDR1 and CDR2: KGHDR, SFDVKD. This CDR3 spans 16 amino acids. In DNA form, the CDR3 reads TGTGCCACCAACACTCTTTGGGGGGCGTGGGGCAATGAGCAGTTCTTC. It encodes CATNTLWGAWGNEQFF.

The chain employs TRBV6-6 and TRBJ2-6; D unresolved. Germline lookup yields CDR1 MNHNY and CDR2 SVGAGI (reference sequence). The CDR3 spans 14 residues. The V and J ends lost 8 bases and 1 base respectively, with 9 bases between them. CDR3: CASLQESGANVLTF. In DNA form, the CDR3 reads TGTGCCAGCTTGCAGGAGTCTGGGGCCAACGTCCTGACTTTC.

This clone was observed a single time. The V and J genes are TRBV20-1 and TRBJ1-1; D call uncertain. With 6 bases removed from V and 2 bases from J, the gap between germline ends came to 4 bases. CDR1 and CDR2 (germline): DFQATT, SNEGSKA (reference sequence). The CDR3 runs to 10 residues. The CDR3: CSADNTEAFF. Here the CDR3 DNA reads TGCAGTGCGGACAACACTGAAGCTTTCTTT.

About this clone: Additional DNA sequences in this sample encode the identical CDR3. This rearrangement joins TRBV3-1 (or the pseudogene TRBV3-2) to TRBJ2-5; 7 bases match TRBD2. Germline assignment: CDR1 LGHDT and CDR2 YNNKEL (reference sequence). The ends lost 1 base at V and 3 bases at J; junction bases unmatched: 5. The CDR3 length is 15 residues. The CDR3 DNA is TGTGCCAGCAGCCAAGGGGTGGGGGGGGAAGAGACCCAGTACTTC. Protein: CASSQGVGGEETQYF.

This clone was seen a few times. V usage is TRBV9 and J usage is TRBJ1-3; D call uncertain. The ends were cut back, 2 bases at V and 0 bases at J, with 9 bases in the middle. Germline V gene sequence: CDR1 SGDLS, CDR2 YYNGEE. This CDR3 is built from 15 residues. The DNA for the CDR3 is TGTGCCAGCAGCGTTGGTACGTTCTCTGGAAACACCATATATTTT. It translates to CASSVGTFSGNTIYF.

CDR3: CASGLVRGRTPYEQYF. CDR3 in DNA: TGTGCTAGTGGTTTGGTCCGGGGGCGGACTCCCTACGAGCAGTACTTC. The chain recombines TRBV12-5 with TRBJ2-7; possibly TRBD1 or TRBD2 for D (6 bases each). This CDR3 region has 16 residues. Germline V gene data show CDR1 as LGHNT and CDR2 as FRNRAP. Trimming left V 0 bases short and J 2 bases short, with 14 bases between.